This TCR beta chain was obtained from a study of blood T cell repertoires in COVID-19. On the study more broadly: From the United States, Italy and Spain came samples of acute and convalescent COVID-19. The cDNA or gDNA used as material had been derived from T cells, B-cell-depleted T cells, or PBMCs.

Original processing methods: Counts of nucleated cells, estimated from reference gene primer amplification, were obtained. Clones were sequenced by immunoSEQ multiplex PCR, and TCRdb holds only the in-frame ones, with some missing. The V and J calls and the clone size are those of that table, but D and trimming were determined from the DNA. Among over 130,000 clones listed, about 86% were seen once. V shed 6 bases, J shed 6 bases, and the junction held 11 bases outside the gene matches. The CDR3 contains 15 residues. Germline lookup yields CDR1 ENHRY and CDR2 SYGVKD. The chain links TRBV10-3 to TRBJ2-1; 7 bases agree with TRBD2. The sequenced material came from peripheral blood. The sequence came from a man between 65 and 79 years old with acute or convalescent COVID-19. The CDR3 DNA reads TGTGCCATCAGGGGACGGGAGGATAGGGGCAATGAGCAGTTCTTC. Translating gives CAIRGREDRGNEQFF.